These 20 T cell receptor beta chains share one sample of origin, sequenced in a study of T cell responses to AZD1222 COVID-19 vaccine. Assay: immunoSEQ multiplex PCR; the TCRdb copy retains only in-frame clones and omits some. Among about 150,000 clones, around 93% were seen once, and the ten largest hold approximately 3.6%. The sequencing here drew on peripheral blood, taken 28 days after the second AZD1222 dose. The receptors here all came from an adult who received the AZD1222 COVID-19 vaccine.

This chain joins TRBV10-3 and TRBJ2-1; D perhaps matches TRBD2 (6 bases). CDR1 ENHRY and CDR2 SYGVKD come from the germline V gene. The CDR3 totals 16 residues. Trimming removed 0 bases at V and 5 bases at J, with 14 bases between. CDR3 region: CAISESGSGLNNEQFF. CDR3 DNA: TGTGCCATCAGTGAGTCTGGGAGCGGGCTAAACAATGAGCAGTTCTTC.

The chain is built from TRBV7-2 and TRBJ2-7; 13 bases map to TRBD2. Germline V lookup: CDR1 SGHTA, CDR2 FQGNSA. The CDR3 has 17 amino acids. V shed 5 bases and J 3 bases; nucleotides not matched to a gene: 10. The chain's CDR3 is CASSREPRTSGSYEQYF. DNA for the CDR3: TGTGCCAGCAGCCGTGAACCTCGGACTAGCGGGAGCTACGAGCAGTACTTC.

The chain combines TRBV14 with TRBJ2-4; tentatively, D is TRBD2 (5 bases). Germline-derived CDR1 and CDR2 are SGHDN and FVKESK. This CDR3 region has 15 residues. Trimming took 5 bases from V and 10 from J, leaving 21 bases between them. The CDR3 DNA sequence: TGTGCCAGCAGCTCCGGGATCCCGGGTGTAAATATTCAGTACTTC. Protein product: CASSSGIPGVNIQYF.

V gene TRBV6-6 combines with J gene TRBJ2-1; D might be TRBD2 (6 bases). This CDR3 contains 14 residues. CDR1 is MNHNY, CDR2 SVGAGI, per germline (reference sequence). Between the trimmed V and J ends, which lost 2 bases and 7 bases, there was a span of 12 bases. The CDR3 loop is CASSYSLARNEQFF. Here the CDR3 DNA reads TGTGCCAGCAGTTACAGTCTAGCGAGAAATGAGCAGTTCTTC.

This clone was detected once. A junction boundary mismatches the germline segment, possibly from a read error. The chain combines TRBV5-5 with TRBJ2-1; 7 positions match TRBD1. The CDR3 spans 12 residues. Per germline, CDR1 SGHKS and CDR2 YYEKEE (reference sequence). The CDR3 bases are TGTGCCAGCAGCCGGGACAGCCGTGGGAGTCTCTTC. Protein: CASSRDSRGSLF.

The chain couples TRBV12-3 or TRBV12-4 to TRBJ2-5; D might be TRBD1 or TRBD2, each matching 6 bases. The CDR3 is made up of 13 amino acids. Trimming stripped 6 bases from V and 4 bases from J, with 12 bases between. CDR3 nucleotide sequence: TGTGCCAGCAGGAGGGGGGATGGAGAGACCCAGTACTTC. It specifies CASRRGDGETQYF.

The V gene is TRBV6-4, the J gene TRBJ1-1; D is unresolved. Trimming removed 3 bases from V and 2 bases from J, with 7 bases in between. Germline V CDR1 and CDR2: MRHNA, SNTAGT. The CDR3 has 13 amino acids. CDR3 sequence: CASSERSNTEAFF. The CDR3, as DNA: TGTGCCAGCAGTGAAAGGAGCAACACTGAAGCTTTCTTT.

The genes are TRBV5-1 and TRBJ2-7; D perhaps matches TRBD1 (6 bases). Between the trimmed V and J ends, which lost 0 bases and 10 bases, there was a span of 17 bases. Germline V CDR1 and CDR2: SGHRS, YFSETQ. The CDR3 is 14 amino acids. The CDR3 sequence: CASSLDRAQGRQYF. The DNA of the CDR3 is TGCGCCAGCAGCTTGGATCGAGCACAGGGAAGACAGTACTTC.

This sequence joins TRBV24-1 and TRBJ2-7; 7 nucleotides align to TRBD2. The CDR3 length is 14 residues. Losses at the gene ends were 2 bases for V and 6 bases for J; bases not matched to a gene: 6. Germline assignment: CDR1 KGHDR and CDR2 SFDVKD. The CDR3 DNA is TGTGCCACCAGTGATTCGGGGTGGGGGGGCGAGCAGTACTTC. This codes for CATSDSGWGGEQYF.

The J gene is TRBJ1-2, the V gene TRBV7-9; D gene ambiguous. CDR1 and CDR2 from the germline V gene are SEHNR and FQNEAQ (reference sequence). There are 13 residues in the CDR3. V was pared by 3 bases and J by 6 bases, with 11 bases between. The CDR3 loop is CASSFSLSDGYTF. CDR3 bases: TGTGCCAGCAGCTTCAGCTTATCGGATGGCTACACCTTC.

The rearrangement uses TRBV4-1 and TRBJ1-5; no clear D. The CDR3 contains 15 residues. From germline, CDR1 is MGHRA and CDR2 YSYEKL. V was clipped by 2 bases and J by 0 bases, with 8 bases between them. CDR3 sequence (DNA): TGCGCCAGCAGCCAACCTACAGCTAGCAATCAGCCCCAGCATTTT. This gives the protein CASSQPTASNQPQHF.

The J gene is TRBJ2-7, the V gene TRBV5-1; D remains ambiguous. CDR3 size: 13 residues. V lost 0 bases and J lost 3, with 7 bases in between. Germline loops: CDR1 SGHRS, CDR2 YFSETQ. Here the CDR3 DNA reads TGCGCCAGCAGCTTGGGTCGGAACTACGAGCAGTACTTC. The encoded protein is CASSLGRNYEQYF. The variable domain in full, with the rest retrieved from reference TRBV5-1 and TRBJ2-7, is KAGVTQTPRYLIKTRGQQVTLSCSPISGHRSVSWYQQTPGQGLQFLFEYFSETQRNKGNFPGRFSGRQFSNSRSEMNVSTLELGDSALYLCASSLGRNYEQYFGPGTRLTVT.

The chain joins TRBV20-1 to TRBJ1-4; 8 bases map to TRBD1. The CDR3 contains 13 residues. The ends lost 3 bases at V and 8 bases at J; junction bases unmatched: 5. Per the germline V gene, CDR1 is DFQATT and CDR2 is SNEGSKA (reference sequence). The CDR3 DNA reads TGCAGTGCTAGTGGGCAGGGGGCAGAAAAACTGTTTTTT. Protein product: CSASGQGAEKLFF.

This clone was observed once. The chain combines TRBV4-1 with TRBJ2-2; 12 nucleotides agree with TRBD2. The CDR3 consists of 17 residues. J lost 1 base, V lost 7 bases, and 7 bases had no gene match. Looked up from germline, CDR1 is MGHRA and CDR2 is YSYEKL. CDR3 amino acids: CASTLAGGLVNTGELFF. As DNA, the CDR3 is TGCGCCAGCACCCTAGCGGGGGGGCTGGTGAACACCGGGGAGCTGTTTTTT.

The CDR3 DNA sequence: TGTGCCAGCAGCCACGAGGGGCGGGACAGGGGAAATACGCAGTATTTT. Its translation: CASSHEGRDRGNTQYF. This rearrangement joins TRBV7-9 to TRBJ2-3; 10 nucleotides align to TRBD1. Germline-derived CDR1 and CDR2 are SEHNR and FQNEAQ (reference sequence). The ends lost 5 bases at V and 7 bases at J; junction bases unmatched: 12. CDR3 length equals 16 residues.

The rearrangement joins TRBV19 to TRBJ1-4, with D perhaps TRBD1 (6 bases). The V end lost 4 bases, the J end lost 5 bases, and 17 bases lay between the germline ends. The CDR3 runs 16 residues. Germline V gene lookup returns CDR1 LNHDA and CDR2 SQIVND (reference sequence). The CDR3 sequence is CASSKLPGQSNEKLFF. The CDR3 DNA reads TGTGCCAGTAGTAAATTGCCAGGACAGTCAAATGAAAAACTGTTTTTT.

The chain links TRBV7-8 to TRBJ2-6; D gene unclear. The germline CDR1 and CDR2 sequences are SGHVS and FQNEAQ. This CDR3 is 12 amino acids long. Trimming stripped 4 bases from V and 2 bases from J, with 0 bases between. The chain's CDR3 is CASSSGANVLTF. DNA of the CDR3: TGTGCCAGCAGCTCTGGGGCCAACGTCCTGACTTTC.

This sequence joins TRBV30 and TRBJ1-6; D remains ambiguous. V was cut by 4 bases and J by 0 bases, with 10 bases left in between. CDR1 and CDR2 (germline): GTSNPN, SVGIG (reference sequence). The CDR3 contains 15 residues. The CDR3, as DNA: TGTGCCTGGACTGGGATGAGCTCCTATAATTCACCCCTCCACTTT. Its translation: CAWTGMSSYNSPLHF.

The chain carries TRBV11-3 and TRBJ2-7; 7 positions agree with TRBD1. CDR3 size: 14 residues. Germline V gene sequence: CDR1 SGHNT, CDR2 YENEEA. Trimming at V came to 5 bases and at J to 3 bases, leaving 7 bases not matched to a gene. The CDR3 DNA is TGTGCCAGCAGCCCCAAGACAGGGAACTACGAGCAGTACTTC. This encodes CASSPKTGNYEQYF. The variable domain in full, completed from reference TRBV11-3 and TRBJ2-7, reads EAGVVQSPRYKIIEKKQPVAFWCNPISGHNTLYWYLQNLGQGPELLIRYENEEAVDDSQLPKDRFSAERLKGVDSTLKIQPAELGDSAVYLCASSPKTGNYEQYFGPGTRLTVT.

The chain uses TRBV30 and TRBJ1-2; D may be TRBD1 (5 bases). The CDR3 is 15 amino acids. The V and J ends lost 2 bases and 5 bases respectively, with 18 bases between them. CDR1 and CDR2 (germline): GTSNPN, SVGIG (reference sequence). CDR3 sequence: CAWSSAGLGEYGYTF. CDR3 coding DNA: TGTGCCTGGAGTAGTGCAGGGTTGGGGGAATATGGCTACACCTTC.